The 30 T cell receptor beta chains in this list originate from one sample, sequenced in a study of CD4+ T cells in melanoma. Measured with immunoSEQ multiplex PCR; TCRdb has only the in-frame clones, and not every one. This table has approximately 110,000 clones, roughly 90% appearing once. Input material: peripheral blood. These receptors all stem from a human donor with melanoma.

Only a few counts were recorded for this clone. V and J are TRBV7-8 and TRBJ2-6; 7 bases are a match to TRBD1. Unmatched junction bases numbered 5, after V lost 3 bases and J lost 0 bases. This CDR3 contains 17 residues. Looked up from germline, CDR1 is SGHVS and CDR2 is FQNEAQ. The CDR3 region is CASSFYGTASGANVLTF. The CDR3 DNA reads as TGTGCCAGCAGCTTCTATGGGACAGCCTCTGGGGCCAACGTCCTGACTTTC. Full variable domain (missing parts from reference TRBV7-8 and TRBJ2-6): GAGVSQSPRYKVAKRGQDVALRCDPISGHVSLFWYQQALGQGPEFLTYFQNEAQLDKSGLPSDRFFAERPEGSVSTLKIQRTQQEDSAVYLCASSFYGTASGANVLTFGAGSRLTVL.

The rearrangement uses TRBV9 and TRBJ2-7; weak D call: TRBD1 (6 bases). CDR1 SGDLS and CDR2 YYNGEE come from the germline V gene. The CDR3 has 15 amino acids. Trimming removed 4 bases from V and 5 bases from J, with 19 bases in between. The CDR3 is CASSIPQGIVDEQYF. The CDR3 DNA reads as TGTGCCAGCAGCATTCCACAGGGTATAGTGGACGAGCAGTACTTC.

The chain couples TRBV10-3 to TRBJ2-3, with a tentative D call TRBD2 (6 bases). Trimming stripped 10 bases from V and 2 bases from J, with 19 bases between. This CDR3 spans 15 amino acids. CDR1 is ENHRY, CDR2 SYGVKD, per germline. The CDR3 spells CATGGGKDLTDTQYF. CDR3 bases: TGTGCCACCGGCGGAGGGAAAGACCTCACAGATACGCAGTATTTT.

J is TRBJ2-3 and V is TRBV7-5; the D call in the table, TRBD2, was not verified against the DNA. TRBV7-5 is assigned pseudogene status. The CDR3 has 20 residues. CDR3 residues: CARSCSRERGLARNTDTQYF. The CDR3 DNA reads as TGTGCCAGAAGCTGCTCCAGGGAACGAGGACTAGCGAGAAACACAGATACGCAGTATTTT.

V is TRBV6-6 and J is TRBJ1-5; the D is unclear. This CDR3 is built from 12 residues. Per the germline V gene, CDR1 is MNHNY and CDR2 is SVGAGI (reference sequence). The ends were cut back, 6 bases at V and 4 bases at J, with 7 bases in the middle. The CDR3 nucleotides read TGTGCCAGCAGCCCCGCGAATCAGCCCCAGCATTTT. This encodes CASSPANQPQHF.

This rearrangement joins TRBV9 to TRBJ2-2; TRBD2 matches at 10 bases. CDR1 and CDR2 (germline): SGDLS, YYNGEE. This CDR3 has 16 amino acids. After removal of 0 bases from V and 7 bases from J, the junction contained 6 bases not matched to a gene. CDR3 sequence: CASSVVSGGYNGELFF. The CDR3 DNA sequence: TGTGCCAGCAGCGTAGTTAGCGGGGGGTATAACGGGGAGCTGTTTTTT.

The chain couples TRBV27 to TRBJ2-4, with D possibly TRBD2 on 5 matching bases. This CDR3 has 15 amino acids. Germline V lookup: CDR1 MNHEY, CDR2 SMNVEV (reference sequence). Deletions cut 5 bases from V and 3 bases from J, with 14 bases between. CDR3 nucleotides: TGTGCCAGCAGTCCTAGCCGCCTGGGCAAAAACATTCAGTACTTC. Protein: CASSPSRLGKNIQYF.

The genes are TRBV19 and TRBJ1-5, with D possibly TRBD1 on 5 matching bases. This CDR3 has 15 residues. The germline CDR1 and CDR2 sequences are LNHDA and SQIVND (reference sequence). V was clipped by 1 base and J by 2 bases, with 9 bases between them. CDR3 sequence (DNA): TGTGCCAGTAGTATAGGGCAGGGAGGCAATCAGCCCCAGCATTTT. Its translation is CASSIGQGGNQPQHF.

The rearrangement uses TRBV29-1 and TRBJ1-2; TRBD1 matches at 9 bases. Trimming at V came to 5 bases and at J to 8 bases, leaving 9 bases not matched to a gene. Germline V lookup: CDR1 SQVTM, CDR2 ANQGSEA. This CDR3 is built from 13 residues. The CDR3 reads CSVRRTGEDGYTF. The CDR3 DNA reads TGCAGCGTTAGACGGACAGGGGAGGACGGCTACACCTTC.

The table lists this clone with a few counts. The chain couples TRBV18 to TRBJ1-5; D gene ambiguous. The germline V gene has CDR1 KGHSH and CDR2 LQKENI. V was pared by 0 bases and J by 7 bases, with 10 bases between. This CDR3 is built from 14 residues. The CDR3 region is CASSPPGTGQPQHF. The CDR3 DNA reads TGTGCCAGCTCACCACCAGGCACCGGGCAGCCCCAGCATTTT. Full variable domain (missing parts from reference TRBV18 and TRBJ1-5): NAGVMQNPRHLVRRRGQEARLRCSPMKGHSHVYWYRQLPEEGLKFMVYLQKENIIDESGMPKERFSAEFPKEGPSILRIQQVVRGDSAAYFCASSPPGTGQPQHFGDGTRLSIL.

The chain couples TRBV11-2 to TRBJ2-2; the D is unclear. The CDR3 loop spans 14 amino acids. Germline loops: CDR1 SGHAT, CDR2 FQNNGV. The V gene lost 4 bases and the J gene lost 3 bases, with 9 bases spanning the gap. The CDR3 DNA is TGTGCCAGCAGCTCCCTGCAACACACCGGGGAGCTGTTTTTT. Protein sequence: CASSSLQHTGELFF.

The chain has TRBV14 and TRBJ1-5; D unclear. V was clipped by 3 bases and J by 7 bases, with 10 bases between them. This CDR3 has 13 amino acids. Germline loops: CDR1 SGHDN, CDR2 FVKESK. The CDR3 here is CASSQSPYQPQHF. The CDR3 bases are TGTGCCAGCAGCCAGTCGCCGTACCAGCCCCAGCATTTT. The entire variable domain, with the rest obtained from reference TRBV14 and TRBJ1-5, is as follows: EAGVTQFPSHSVIEKGQTVTLRCDPISGHDNLYWYRRVMGKEIKFLLHFVKESKQDESGMPNNRFLAERTGGTYSTLKVQPAELEDSGVYFCASSQSPYQPQHFGDGTRLSIL.

The CDR3 loop reads CASSPGGGRGDQPQHF. CDR3 bases: TGTGCCAGCTCACCTGGGGGGGGCAGAGGGGATCAGCCCCAGCATTTT. J is TRBJ1-5 and V is TRBV18; tentatively, D is TRBD1 (6 bases). V lost 3 bases to trimming and J lost 5 bases, with 17 bases between them. CDR1 and CDR2 from the germline V gene are KGHSH and LQKENI. This CDR3 comprises 16 residues. Looking up the rest from reference TRBV18 and TRBJ1-5 gives the full variable domain: NAGVMQNPRHLVRRRGQEARLRCSPMKGHSHVYWYRQLPEEGLKFMVYLQKENIIDESGMPKERFSAEFPKEGPSILRIQQVVRGDSAAYFCASSPGGGRGDQPQHFGDGTRLSIL.

The chain uses TRBV7-8 and TRBJ1-2, with 8 bases that match TRBD1. V lost 1 base, J lost 7 bases, and 11 bases stayed unmatched. The CDR3 spans 16 residues. Per the germline V gene, CDR1 is SGHVS and CDR2 is FQNEAQ. CDR3 sequence reads: CASSLGASGGAPGYTF. For the CDR3, the DNA is TGTGCCAGCAGCTTAGGAGCCTCAGGGGGCGCGCCTGGCTACACCTTC.

This clone showed up just a few times. V usage is TRBV7-8 and J usage is TRBJ2-1; 16 bases agree with TRBD2. Germline trimming cut 7 bases from V and 6 bases from J; bases unmatched to any gene: 6. CDR3 length: 16 residues. CDR1 and CDR2 from the germline V gene are SGHVS and FQNEAQ. The CDR3 region has the DNA TGTGCCAGCACCGGGACTAGCGGGGGGGCTCCCAATGAGCAGTTCTTC. This translates into CASTGTSGGAPNEQFF.

This sequence joins TRBV30 and TRBJ1-4; D perhaps matches TRBD1 (6 bases). V was pared by 3 bases and J by 7 bases, with 21 bases between. The CDR3 totals 16 residues. CDR1 and CDR2 (germline): GTSNPN, SVGIG (reference sequence). For the CDR3, the DNA is TGTGCCTGGAGCGAACAATGGGACACAGCGAGTGAAAAACTGTTTTTT. Translation: CAWSEQWDTASEKLFF.

This chain connects TRBV4-1 to TRBJ2-7, with a possible D match to TRBD1 (6 bases). V was cut by 1 base and J by 4 bases, with 17 bases left in between. In germline, CDR1 is MGHRA, CDR2 YSYEKL. CDR3 size: 16 residues. The CDR3 sequence is CASSQAPQGLGYEQYF. DNA for the CDR3: TGCGCCAGCAGCCAAGCCCCACAGGGATTGGGATACGAGCAGTACTTC.

The chain employs TRBV27 and TRBJ1-3, with 8 bases lining up with TRBD1. This CDR3 is built from 17 residues. The V gene end was trimmed by 1 base and the J gene end by 2 bases; junction bases not matched to a gene: 7. CDR1 is MNHEY and CDR2 is SMNVEV in the germline V gene (reference sequence). CDR3 residues: CASSLYFADRAGNTIYF. The CDR3 DNA reads TGTGCCAGCAGTTTATATTTTGCGGACAGGGCTGGAAACACCATATATTTT.

Note on this clone: The same CDR3 arises from other DNA sequences in this sample as well. The rearrangement uses TRBV5-6 and TRBJ2-7, with D possibly matching TRBD1 (6 bases). Trimming left V 4 bases short and J 4 bases short, with 12 bases between. The CDR3 contains 13 residues. Per germline, CDR1 SGHDT and CDR2 YYEEEE. The CDR3 coding sequence is TGTGCCAGCAGCCCGACAGGACGGTACGAGCAGTACTTC. Translating it yields CASSPTGRYEQYF.

V gene TRBV27 combines with J gene TRBJ2-7; TRBD2 aligns across 12 bases. V trimming: 2 bases; J trimming: 2 bases; junction bases outside the gene matches: 10. The CDR3 is 18 amino acids. Germline V gene data show CDR1 as MNHEY and CDR2 as SMNVEV (reference sequence). CDR3 in amino acids: CASSLSRPSGRATYEQYF. CDR3 sequence (DNA): TGTGCCAGCAGTTTAAGTCGTCCTAGCGGGAGGGCAACCTACGAGCAGTACTTC.

This clone was picked up a small number of times. The V and J genes are TRBV30 and TRBJ1-6; TRBD1 matches 10 bases. The germline gives CDR1 GTSNPN, CDR2 SVGIG (reference sequence). The V gene end was trimmed by 2 bases and the J gene end by 10 bases; junction bases not matched to a gene: 8. This CDR3 is built from 15 residues. The CDR3 DNA reads as TGTGCCTGGAGTCACCGGGACAGGGGAAAGTCACCCCTCCACTTT. Translating it yields CAWSHRDRGKSPLHF.

The chain combines TRBV9 with TRBJ2-3; tentatively, D is TRBD1 (5 bases). V was trimmed by 3 bases and J by 5 bases, leaving 13 bases between them. Germline loops: CDR1 SGDLS, CDR2 YYNGEE. The CDR3 contains 14 residues. CDR3 loop: CASSGKDDRDTQYF. The CDR3 DNA follows: TGTGCCAGCAGCGGCAAGGACGACAGAGATACGCAGTATTTT.

The V and J genes are TRBV7-6 and TRBJ1-1; D remains ambiguous. The V end was cut by 0 bases, the J end by 1 base, with 6 bases between. Germline CDR1 reads SGHVS; CDR2 reads FNYEAQ. CDR3 length: 14 amino acids. DNA for the CDR3: TGTGCCAGCAGCTTAGCCGGACCGAACACTGAAGCTTTCTTT. This gives the protein CASSLAGPNTEAFF.

The chain links TRBV5-1 to TRBJ2-1; tentative D call: TRBD2 (6 bases). CDR1 and CDR2 from the germline V gene are SGHRS and YFSETQ. Trimming stripped 1 base from V and 4 bases from J, with 21 bases between. CDR3 length: 18 amino acids. The CDR3 sequence is CASSLSPGALSTYNEQFF. The CDR3 nucleotides are TGCGCCAGCAGCTTGTCCCCGGGAGCCCTGTCGACTTACAATGAGCAGTTCTTC.

V usage is TRBV25-1 and J usage is TRBJ2-5, with a possible D match to TRBD1 (6 bases). V was clipped by 1 base and J by 5 bases, with 14 bases between them. The length of the CDR3 is 15 residues. Germline V gives CDR1 MGHDK, CDR2 SYGVNS. The CDR3 sequence is CASSELSGVRETQYF. CDR3 DNA: TGTGCCAGCAGTGAATTATCAGGGGTCAGGGAGACCCAGTACTTC.

The chain joins TRBV19 to TRBJ1-2, with D hard to call. The V gene lost 6 bases and the J gene lost 4 bases, with 6 bases spanning the gap. The CDR3 is 11 amino acids. Germline V gene sequence: CDR1 LNHDA, CDR2 SQIVND (reference sequence). CDR3 nucleotide sequence: TGTGCCAGTAGGCAGATCTATGGCTACACCTTC. Its translation: CASRQIYGYTF.

The chain uses TRBV5-6 and TRBJ2-1; the match to TRBD2 covers 9 bases. After removal of 3 bases from V and 9 bases from J, the junction contained 13 bases not matched to a gene. CDR3 size: 16 residues. Germline CDR1 reads SGHDT; CDR2 reads YYEEEE. The CDR3 loop reads CASSWGIPGLAIEQFF. CDR3 coding DNA: TGTGCCAGCAGCTGGGGGATCCCGGGACTAGCTATTGAGCAGTTCTTC.

The V call is TRBV2, the J call TRBJ1-4; D is unresolved. The germline gives CDR1 SNHLY, CDR2 FYNNEI. The V gene lost 8 bases and the J gene lost 5 bases, with 6 bases spanning the gap. The CDR3 sequence is 11 residues long. CDR3 protein: CASAPNEKLFF. The CDR3 DNA follows: TGTGCCAGCGCCCCAAATGAAAAACTGTTTTTT.

The rearrangement uses TRBV30 and TRBJ2-1; D is unresolved. V was trimmed by 2 bases and J by 0 bases, leaving 11 bases between them. The CDR3 length is 15 residues. The V gene's germline CDR1 is GTSNPN and CDR2 SVGIG (reference sequence). This chain's CDR3 is CAWSLTPSSYNEQFF. Here the CDR3 DNA reads TGTGCCTGGAGTCTGACCCCGAGCTCCTACAATGAGCAGTTCTTC.

The V gene is TRBV6-1, the J gene TRBJ1-5; a possible D gene is TRBD1 (6 bases). The CDR3 spans 15 residues. Trimming took off 3 bases at V and 9 bases at J, with 18 bases between the two ends. The germline CDR1 and CDR2 sequences are MNHNS and SASEGT. This chain's CDR3 is CASSESYRDSLPQHF. The CDR3 DNA follows: TGTGCCAGCAGTGAGTCTTACAGGGATAGTTTGCCCCAGCATTTT.